Sequencing of this T cell receptor beta chain was carried out in a study of T cells in narcolepsy. Produced via immunoSEQ multiplex PCR; TCRdb's table is partial and in-frame only. The profile covers about 32,000 clones, with 80% to 85% appearing a single time and roughly 0.7% taken by the ten largest. In the case of this clone: Its specificity is unknown.

Study-level results: Autoreactive clone sequences were missing from some blood memory CD4+ repertoires.

Trimming took 3 bases from V and 2 from J; bases not matched to a gene: 4. The CDR3 totals 15 residues. Germline CDR1 is SGHRS and CDR2 is YFSETQ. Specimen: memory (CD45RA-) CD4+ T cells from blood. The clonotype originates from a human donor in good health. The chain couples TRBV5-1 to TRBJ2-2; 7 nucleotides match TRBD1. CDR3 in DNA: TGCGCCAGCAGCTACGGACAGGCTAACACCGGGGAGCTGTTTTTT. This sequence encodes CASSYGQANTGELFF.